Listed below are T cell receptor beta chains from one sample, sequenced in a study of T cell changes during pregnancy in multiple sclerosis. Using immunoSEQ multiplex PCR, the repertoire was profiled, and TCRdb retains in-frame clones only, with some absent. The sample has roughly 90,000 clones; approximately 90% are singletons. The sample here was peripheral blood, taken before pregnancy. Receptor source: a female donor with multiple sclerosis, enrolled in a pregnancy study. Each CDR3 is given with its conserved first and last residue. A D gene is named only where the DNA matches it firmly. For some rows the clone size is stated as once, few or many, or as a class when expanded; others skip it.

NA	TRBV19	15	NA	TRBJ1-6	CASSILQDINSPLHF	TGTGCCAGTAGTATTCTACAGGATATTAATTCACCCCTCCACTTT
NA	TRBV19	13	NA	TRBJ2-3	CASSIQGSDTQYF	TGTGCCAGTAGTATACAGGGGTCGGATACGCAGTATTTT
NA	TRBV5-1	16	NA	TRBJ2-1	CASSPTGTLGSNEQFF	TGCGCCAGCAGCCCCACCGGGACTCTAGGATCGAATGAGCAGTTCTTC
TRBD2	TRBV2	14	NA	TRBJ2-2	CAGQRGANTGELFF	TGTGCCGGGCAGCGGGGGGCCAACACCGGGGAGCTGTTTTTT
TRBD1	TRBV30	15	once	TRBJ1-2	CAWSASDRGNYGYTF	TGTGCCTGGAGTGCGAGTGACAGGGGAAACTATGGCTACACCTTC
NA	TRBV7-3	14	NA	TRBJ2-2	CASSSVRGTGELFF	TGTGCCAGCAGCTCCGTGCGGGGCACCGGGGAGCTGTTTTTT
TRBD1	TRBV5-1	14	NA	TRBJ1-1	CASSSQGGGTEAFF	TGCGCCAGCAGCTCACAGGGGGGAGGCACTGAAGCTTTCTTT
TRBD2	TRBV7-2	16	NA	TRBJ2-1	CASSLTLAGGWNEQFF	TGTGCCAGCAGCTTAACACTAGCGGGAGGGTGGAATGAGCAGTTCTTC
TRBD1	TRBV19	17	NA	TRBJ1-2	CASSISGQATESYGYTF	TGTGCCAGTAGTATCTCGGGACAGGCAACGGAGAGCTATGGCTACACCTTC
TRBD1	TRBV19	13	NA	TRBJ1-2	CASFTGQGGYYTF	TGTGCCAGTTTCACGGGACAGGGAGGTTACTACACCTTC
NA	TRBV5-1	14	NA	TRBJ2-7	CASSWGDFSYEQYF	TGCGCCAGCAGCTGGGGCGACTTCTCCTACGAGCAGTACTTC
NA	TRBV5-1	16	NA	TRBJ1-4	CASSLGPGDGYEKLFF	TGCGCCAGCAGCTTAGGACCAGGGGACGGCTATGAAAAACTGTTTTTT
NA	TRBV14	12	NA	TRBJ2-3	CASSPKGVTQYF	TGTGCCAGCAGCCCCAAGGGAGTTACGCAGTATTTT
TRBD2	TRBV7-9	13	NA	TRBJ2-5	CASSPAGVETQYF	TGTGCCAGCAGCCCTGCGGGAGTCGAGACCCAGTACTTC
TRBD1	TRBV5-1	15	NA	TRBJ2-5	CASSTGTGARETQYF	TGCGCCAGCAGCACCGGGACAGGGGCTAGGGAGACCCAGTACTTC
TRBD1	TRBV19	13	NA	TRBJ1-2	CASSRDRGLGYTF	TGTGCCAGTAGTCGGGACAGGGGGCTGGGCTACACCTTC
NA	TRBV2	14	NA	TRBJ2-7	CASSEGQAGYEQYF	TGTGCCAGCAGTGAAGGTCAGGCGGGCTACGAGCAGTACTTC
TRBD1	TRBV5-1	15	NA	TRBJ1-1	CASSLIQGMNTEAFF	TGCGCCAGCAGCTTAATACAGGGGATGAACACTGAAGCTTTCTTT
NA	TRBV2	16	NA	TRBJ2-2	CASRPLGLPNTGELFF	TGTGCCAGCAGGCCTTTGGGCCTCCCGAACACCGGGGAGCTGTTTTTT
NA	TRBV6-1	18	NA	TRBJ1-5	CASSEARSPRFSNQPQHF	TGTGCCAGCAGTGAAGCGCGGTCCCCACGATTTAGCAATCAGCCCCAGCATTTT
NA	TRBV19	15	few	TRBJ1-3	CASSWDKTSGNTIYF	TGTGCCAGTAGTTGGGACAAAACCTCTGGAAACACCATATATTTT
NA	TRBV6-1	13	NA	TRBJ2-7	CASRVGQPGEQYF	TGTGCCAGCAGGGTAGGACAGCCGGGGGAGCAGTACTTC
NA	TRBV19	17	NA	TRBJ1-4	CASSIGQGFATNEKLFF	TGTGCCAGTAGTATAGGGCAGGGTTTTGCAACTAATGAAAAACTGTTTTTT
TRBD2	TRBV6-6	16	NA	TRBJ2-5	CASSYWSSGSFETQYF	TGTGCCAGCAGTTACTGGAGTAGCGGGAGTTTCGAGACCCAGTACTTC
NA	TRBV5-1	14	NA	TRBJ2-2	CASKAFENTGELFF	TGCGCCAGCAAAGCGTTTGAGAACACCGGGGAGCTGTTTTTT
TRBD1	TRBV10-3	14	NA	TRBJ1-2	CAIKTGSYNYGYTF	TGTGCCATAAAGACAGGGTCGTACAACTATGGCTACACCTTC